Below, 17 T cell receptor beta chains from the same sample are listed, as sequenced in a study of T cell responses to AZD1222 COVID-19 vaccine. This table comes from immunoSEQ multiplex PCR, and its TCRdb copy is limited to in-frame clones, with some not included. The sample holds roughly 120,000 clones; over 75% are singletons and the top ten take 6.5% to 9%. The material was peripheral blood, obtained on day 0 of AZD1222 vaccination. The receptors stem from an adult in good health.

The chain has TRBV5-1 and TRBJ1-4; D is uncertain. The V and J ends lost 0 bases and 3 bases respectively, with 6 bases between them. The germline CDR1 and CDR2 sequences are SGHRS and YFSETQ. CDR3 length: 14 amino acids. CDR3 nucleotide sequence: TGCGCCAGCAGCTTGGAGGGCCCTAATGAAAAACTGTTTTTT. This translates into CASSLEGPNEKLFF. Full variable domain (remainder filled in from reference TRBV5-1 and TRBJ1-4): KAGVTQTPRYLIKTRGQQVTLSCSPISGHRSVSWYQQTPGQGLQFLFEYFSETQRNKGNFPGRFSGRQFSNSRSEMNVSTLELGDSALYLCASSLEGPNEKLFFGSGTQLSVL.

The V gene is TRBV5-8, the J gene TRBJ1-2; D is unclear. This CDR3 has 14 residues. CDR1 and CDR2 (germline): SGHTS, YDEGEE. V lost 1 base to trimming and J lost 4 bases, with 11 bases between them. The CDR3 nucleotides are TGTGCCAGCAGCTTGTCCCGACCGATCTATGGCTACACCTTC. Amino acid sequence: CASSLSRPIYGYTF.

CDR3 protein: CASRTVDSPLHF. In DNA form, the CDR3 reads TGTGCCAGCCGGACAGTGGATTCACCCCTCCACTTT. This rearrangement joins TRBV28 to TRBJ1-6; D is possibly TRBD1 (6 bases). CDR1 is MDHEN, CDR2 SYDVKM, per germline. This CDR3 comprises 12 residues. V shed 8 bases and J shed 8 bases, with 10 bases lying between them.

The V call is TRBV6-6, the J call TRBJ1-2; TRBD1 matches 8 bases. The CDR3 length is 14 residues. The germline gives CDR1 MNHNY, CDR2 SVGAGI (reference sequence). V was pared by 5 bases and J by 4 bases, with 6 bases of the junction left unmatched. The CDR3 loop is CASSRYDRGYGYTF. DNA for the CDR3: TGTGCCAGCAGTCGCTACGACAGGGGCTATGGCTACACCTTC.

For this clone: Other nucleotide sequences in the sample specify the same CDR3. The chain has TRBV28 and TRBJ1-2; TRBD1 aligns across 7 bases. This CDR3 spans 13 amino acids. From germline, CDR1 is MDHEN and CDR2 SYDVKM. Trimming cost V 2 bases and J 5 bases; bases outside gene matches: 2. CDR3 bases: TGTGCCAGCAGTTTACAGGGGGGATATGGCTACACCTTC. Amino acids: CASSLQGGYGYTF.

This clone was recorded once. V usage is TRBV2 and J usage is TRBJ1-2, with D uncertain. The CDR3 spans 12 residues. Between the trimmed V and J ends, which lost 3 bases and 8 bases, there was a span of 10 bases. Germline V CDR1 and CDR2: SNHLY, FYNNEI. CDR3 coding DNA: TGTGCCAGCAGTGACCCCGCTAAGGGCTACACCTTC. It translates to CASSDPAKGYTF. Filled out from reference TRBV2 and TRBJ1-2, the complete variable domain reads EPEVTQTPSHQVTQMGQEVILRCVPISNHLYFYWYRQILGQKVEFLVSFYNNEISEKSEIFDDQFSVERPDGSNFTLKIRSTKLEDSAMYFCASSDPAKGYTFGSGTRLTVV.

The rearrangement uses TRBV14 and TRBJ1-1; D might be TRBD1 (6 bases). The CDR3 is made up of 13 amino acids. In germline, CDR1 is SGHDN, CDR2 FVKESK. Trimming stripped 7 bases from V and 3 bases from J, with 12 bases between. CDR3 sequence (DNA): TGTGCCAGCACCCAGGACAGCTACACTGAAGCTTTCTTT. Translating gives CASTQDSYTEAFF. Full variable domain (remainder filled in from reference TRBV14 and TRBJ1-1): EAGVTQFPSHSVIEKGQTVTLRCDPISGHDNLYWYRRVMGKEIKFLLHFVKESKQDESGMPNNRFLAERTGGTYSTLKVQPAELEDSGVYFCASTQDSYTEAFFGQGTRLTVV.

CDR3 sequence (DNA): TGTGCCAGCAGCTTAGATCGTTGGCAGGGTAACTATGGCTACACCTTC. Its protein is CASSLDRWQGNYGYTF. The chain links TRBV11-2 to TRBJ1-2; possibly TRBD1 for D (5 bases). Germline CDR1 SGHAT, CDR2 FQNNGV. CDR3 size: 16 residues. V was trimmed by 0 bases and J by 1 base, leaving 12 bases between them.

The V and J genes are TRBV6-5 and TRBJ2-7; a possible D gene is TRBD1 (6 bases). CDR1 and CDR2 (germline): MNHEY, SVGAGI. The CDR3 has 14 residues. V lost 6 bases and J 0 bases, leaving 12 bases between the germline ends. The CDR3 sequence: CASRPGTSSYEQYF. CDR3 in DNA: TGTGCCAGCAGACCCGGGACAAGCTCCTACGAGCAGTACTTC.

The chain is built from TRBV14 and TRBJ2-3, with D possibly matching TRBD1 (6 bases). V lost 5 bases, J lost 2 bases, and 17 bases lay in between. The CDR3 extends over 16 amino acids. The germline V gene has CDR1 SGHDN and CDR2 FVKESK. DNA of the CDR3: TGTGCCAGCAGCGCGCAGACAGGTTGGGCCACAGATACGCAGTATTTT. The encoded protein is CASSAQTGWATDTQYF.

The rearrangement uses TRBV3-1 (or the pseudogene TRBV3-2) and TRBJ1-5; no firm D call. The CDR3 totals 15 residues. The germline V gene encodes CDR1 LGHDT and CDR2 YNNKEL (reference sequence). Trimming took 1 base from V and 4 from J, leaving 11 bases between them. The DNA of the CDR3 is TGTGCCAGCAGCCAAGGCGGCAGCCCGAATCAGCCCCAGCATTTT. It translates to CASSQGGSPNQPQHF.

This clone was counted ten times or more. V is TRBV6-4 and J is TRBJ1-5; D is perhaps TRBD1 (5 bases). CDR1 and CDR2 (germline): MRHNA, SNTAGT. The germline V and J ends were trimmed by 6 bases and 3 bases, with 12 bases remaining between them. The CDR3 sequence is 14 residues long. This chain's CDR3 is CASRPRVLNQPQHF. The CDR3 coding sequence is TGTGCCAGCAGACCCAGGGTGCTCAATCAGCCCCAGCATTTT.

The chain's CDR3 is CASSLRYRGNQPQHF. Here the CDR3 DNA reads TGTGCCAGCAGTTTACGTTACAGGGGGAATCAGCCCCAGCATTTT. The rearrangement joins TRBV28 to TRBJ1-5; 8 nucleotides agree with TRBD1. The J segment lost 4 bases and the V segment lost 2 bases, leaving 4 bases of the junction unmatched. CDR1 MDHEN and CDR2 SYDVKM come from the germline V gene. This CDR3 spans 15 amino acids.

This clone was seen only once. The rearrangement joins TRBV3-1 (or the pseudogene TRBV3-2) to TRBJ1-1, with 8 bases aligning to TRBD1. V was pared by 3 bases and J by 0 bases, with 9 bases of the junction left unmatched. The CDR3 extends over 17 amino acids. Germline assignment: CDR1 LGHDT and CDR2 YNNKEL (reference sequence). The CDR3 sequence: CASSHPGQGIMNTEAFF. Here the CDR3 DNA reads TGTGCCAGCAGCCACCCCGGACAGGGTATAATGAACACTGAAGCTTTCTTT.

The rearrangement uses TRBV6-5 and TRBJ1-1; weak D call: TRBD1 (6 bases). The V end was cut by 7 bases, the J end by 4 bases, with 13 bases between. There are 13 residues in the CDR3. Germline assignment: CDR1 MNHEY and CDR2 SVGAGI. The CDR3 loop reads CASKSPGVTEAFF. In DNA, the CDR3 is TGTGCCAGCAAATCGCCAGGGGTCACTGAAGCTTTCTTT.

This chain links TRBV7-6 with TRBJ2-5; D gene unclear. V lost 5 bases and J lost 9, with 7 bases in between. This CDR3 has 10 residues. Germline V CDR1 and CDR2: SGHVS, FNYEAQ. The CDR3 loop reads CASSPLAQYF. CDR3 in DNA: TGTGCCAGCAGCCCCCTCGCCCAGTACTTC.

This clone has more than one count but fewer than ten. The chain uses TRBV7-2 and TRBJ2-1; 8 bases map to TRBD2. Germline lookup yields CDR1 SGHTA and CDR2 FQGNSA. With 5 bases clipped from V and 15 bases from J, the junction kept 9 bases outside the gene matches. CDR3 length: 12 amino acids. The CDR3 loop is CASSLSGAEGFF. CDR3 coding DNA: TGTGCCAGCAGCCTTAGCGGGGCCGAGGGGTTCTTC.